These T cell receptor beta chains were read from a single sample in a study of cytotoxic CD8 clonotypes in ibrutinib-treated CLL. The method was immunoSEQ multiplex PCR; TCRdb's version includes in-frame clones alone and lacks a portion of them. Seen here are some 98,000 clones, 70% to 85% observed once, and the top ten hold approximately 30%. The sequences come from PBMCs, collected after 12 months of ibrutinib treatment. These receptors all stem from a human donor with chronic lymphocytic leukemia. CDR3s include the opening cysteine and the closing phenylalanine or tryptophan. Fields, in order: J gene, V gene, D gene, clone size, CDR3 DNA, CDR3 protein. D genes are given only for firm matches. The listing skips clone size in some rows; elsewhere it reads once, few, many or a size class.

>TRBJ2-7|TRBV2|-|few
TGTGCCAGCAGTGCCGGAGACTACGAGCAGTACTTC
CASSAGDYEQYF
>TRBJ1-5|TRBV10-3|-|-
TGTGCCATCAGTGAAAGGGATCAGCCCCAGCATTTT
CAISERDQPQHF
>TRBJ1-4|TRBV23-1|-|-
TGCGCCAGCACCCAAACGAAGGGGCGGGGAGAAAAACTGTTTTTT
CASTQTKGRGEKLFF
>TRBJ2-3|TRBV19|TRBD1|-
TGTGCCAGTAGTAAGGGGACAGGGGTTCGCACAGATACGCAGTATTTT
CASSKGTGVRTDTQYF
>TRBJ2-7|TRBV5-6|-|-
TGTGCCAGCAGCTTGGGTTTGCCCATCCCTGGGAGGGAGCAGTACTTC
CASSLGLPIPGREQYF
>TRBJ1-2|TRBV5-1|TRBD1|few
TGCGCCAGCAGCTTGGGGGGGACAGGGTCCTATGGCTACACCTTC
CASSLGGTGSYGYTF
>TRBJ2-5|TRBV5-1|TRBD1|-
TGCGCCAGCAGCTTAGGGGGACAGGGGCCGGAGACCCAGTACTTC
CASSLGGQGPETQYF
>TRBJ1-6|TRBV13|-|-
TGTGCCAGCAGCTTAGGCACTTCGGCCGTAAATTCACCCCTCCACTTT
CASSLGTSAVNSPLHF
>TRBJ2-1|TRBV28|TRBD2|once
TGTGCCAGCAGTTTGGGGAGGGTCGATGAGCAGTTCTTC
CASSLGRVDEQFF
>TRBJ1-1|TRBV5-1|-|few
TGCGCCAGCAGCTTGGAAGGTCAGGGTGGCTCTGAAGCTTTCTTT
CASSLEGQGGSEAFF
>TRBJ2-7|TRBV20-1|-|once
TGCAGTGCGGGCGGACACTACGAGCAGTACTTC
CSAGGHYEQYF
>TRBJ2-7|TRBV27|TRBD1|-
TGTGCCAGCCGCGTTACCGGGACAGGGGCCTTCTACGAGCAGTACTTC
CASRVTGTGAFYEQYF
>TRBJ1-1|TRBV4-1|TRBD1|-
TGCGCCAGCAGCCGAAACAGGGGACACACTGAAGCTTTCTTT
CASSRNRGHTEAFF
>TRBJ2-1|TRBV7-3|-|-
TGTGCCAGCAGCCGACATGACAATGAGCAGTTCTTC
CASSRHDNEQFF
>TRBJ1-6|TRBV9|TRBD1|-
TGTGCCAGCAGCGGAGCGACGGACAGGGCCAATTCACCCCTCCACTTT
CASSGATDRANSPLHF
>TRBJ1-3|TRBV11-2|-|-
TGTGCCAGCAGCCCCGACTCTGGAAACACCATATATTTT
CASSPDSGNTIYF
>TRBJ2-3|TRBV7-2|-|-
TGTGCCAGCAGCCCAATGGGGTCTACAGATACGCAGTATTTT
CASSPMGSTDTQYF
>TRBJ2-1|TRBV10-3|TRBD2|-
TGTGCCATCAGTGACTTTACTAGCGGGGGGGACAATGAGCAGTTCTTC
CAISDFTSGGDNEQFF
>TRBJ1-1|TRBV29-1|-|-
TGCAGCGTTCCTGAAGCTTTCTTT
CSVPEAFF
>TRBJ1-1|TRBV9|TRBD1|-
TGTGCCAGCAGCCTAGGCGGGACAGGGGGCTTCACTGAAGCTTTCTTT
CASSLGGTGGFTEAFF
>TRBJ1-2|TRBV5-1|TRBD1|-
TGCGCCAGCAGCTTAACAGGGGATACTACTAACTATGGCTACACCTTC
CASSLTGDTTNYGYTF
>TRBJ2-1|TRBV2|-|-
TGTGCCAGCAGTGAAAGCGGACTCTACAATGAGCAGTTCTTC
CASSESGLYNEQFF
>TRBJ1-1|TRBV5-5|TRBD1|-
TGTGCCAGCAGCCGGCGGGACAGGGAGTTTGAAGCTTTCTTT
CASSRRDREFEAFF
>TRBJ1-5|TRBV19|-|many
TGTGCCAGTAGTATACAAAGGGACGACGGGCAGCCCCAGCATTTT
CASSIQRDDGQPQHF
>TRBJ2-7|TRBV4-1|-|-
TGCGCCAGCAGCACCACTAGTAACGTGGTCGAGCAGTACTTC
CASSTTSNVVEQYF
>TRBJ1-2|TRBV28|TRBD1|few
TGTGCCAGCAGTTTCGACAGGGGGCATACCTTC
CASSFDRGHTF
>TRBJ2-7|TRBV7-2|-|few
TGTGCCAGCAACCCTGGCGGCTACGAGCAGTACTTC
CASNPGGYEQYF
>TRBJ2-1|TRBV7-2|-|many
TGTGCCAGCAGCTTATTTGGGATTGGCCTGAACAATGAGCAGTTCTTC
CASSLFGIGLNNEQFF
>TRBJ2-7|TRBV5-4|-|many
TGTGCCAGCAGCTTAGACGGCAGCCCCTACGAGCAGTACTTC
CASSLDGSPYEQYF
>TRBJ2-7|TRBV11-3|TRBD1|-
TGTGCCAGCAAGGGTCGGGACAGCTCCTACGAGCAGTACTTC
CASKGRDSSYEQYF
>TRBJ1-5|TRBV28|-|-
TGTGCCAGCAGCACAACGACCGAGACAGTTAGCAATCAGCCCCAGCATTTT
CASSTTTETVSNQPQHF
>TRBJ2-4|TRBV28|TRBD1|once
TGTGCCAGCAGTTCCGCGACAGGGGAAAGGGCCAAAAACATTCAGTACTTC
CASSSATGERAKNIQYF
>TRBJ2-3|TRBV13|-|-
TGTGCCAGCAGCAGGACTAAAGTATCGGATACGCAGTATTTT
CASSRTKVSDTQYF
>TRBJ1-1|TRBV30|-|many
TGTGCCTGGAGGGTATCAGACGACACTGAAGCTTTCTTT
CAWRVSDDTEAFF
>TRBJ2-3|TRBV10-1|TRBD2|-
TGCGCCAGCAGCTCTAGCGGGATCACAGATACGCAGTATTTT
CASSSSGITDTQYF
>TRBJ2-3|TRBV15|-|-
TGTGCCACCAGCAGAGATAGGCCTTTTCAGGATACGCAGTATTTT
CATSRDRPFQDTQYF
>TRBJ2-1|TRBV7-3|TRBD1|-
TGTGCCAGCAGCTTAGAGGGGGCCCCTTACAATGAGCAGTTCTTC
CASSLEGAPYNEQFF